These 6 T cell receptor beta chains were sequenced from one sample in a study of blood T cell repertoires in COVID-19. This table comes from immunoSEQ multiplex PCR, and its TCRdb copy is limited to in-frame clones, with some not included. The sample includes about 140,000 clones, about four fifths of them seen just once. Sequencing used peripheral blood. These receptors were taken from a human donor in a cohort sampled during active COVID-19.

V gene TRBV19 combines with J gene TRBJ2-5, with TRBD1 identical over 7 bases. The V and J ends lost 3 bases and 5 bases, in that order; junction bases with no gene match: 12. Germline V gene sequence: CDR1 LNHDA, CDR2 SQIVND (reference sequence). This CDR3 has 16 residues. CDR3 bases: TGTGCCAGTAGTATTTGGAGCCCGGGACAGAGGGAGACCCAGTACTTC. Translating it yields CASSIWSPGQRETQYF.

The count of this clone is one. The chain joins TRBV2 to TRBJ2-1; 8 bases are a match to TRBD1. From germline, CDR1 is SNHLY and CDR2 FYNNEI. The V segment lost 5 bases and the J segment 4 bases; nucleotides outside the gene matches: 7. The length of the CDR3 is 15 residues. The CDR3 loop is CASSPGTGLYNEQFF. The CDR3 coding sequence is TGTGCCAGCAGTCCCGGGACAGGCTTATACAATGAGCAGTTCTTC.

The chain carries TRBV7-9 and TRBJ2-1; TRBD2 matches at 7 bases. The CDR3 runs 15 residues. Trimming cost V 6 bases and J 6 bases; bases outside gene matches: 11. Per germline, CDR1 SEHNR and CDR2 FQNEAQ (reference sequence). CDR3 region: CASRRSSGTVNEQFF. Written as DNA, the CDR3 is TGTGCCAGCAGACGCTCCAGCGGGACCGTCAATGAGCAGTTCTTC.

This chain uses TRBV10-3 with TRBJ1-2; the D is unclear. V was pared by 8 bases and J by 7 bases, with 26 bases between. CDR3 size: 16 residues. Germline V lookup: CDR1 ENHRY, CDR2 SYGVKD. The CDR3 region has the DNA TGTGCCATCCTAGGAGAGGGAGGTTTAAACCGGGCTGGCTACACCTTC. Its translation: CAILGEGGLNRAGYTF.

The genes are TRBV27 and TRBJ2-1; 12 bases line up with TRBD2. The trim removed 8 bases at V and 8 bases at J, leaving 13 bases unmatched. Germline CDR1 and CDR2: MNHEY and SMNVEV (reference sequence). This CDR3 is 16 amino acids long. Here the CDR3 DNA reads TGTGCCAGCCGATCGGTACCGACTAGCGGGAGCCATGAGCAGTTCTTC. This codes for CASRSVPTSGSHEQFF.

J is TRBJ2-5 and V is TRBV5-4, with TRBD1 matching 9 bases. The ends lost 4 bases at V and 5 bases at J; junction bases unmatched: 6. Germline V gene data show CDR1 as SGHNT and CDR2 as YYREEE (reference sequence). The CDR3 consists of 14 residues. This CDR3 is CASSLQGAWETQYF. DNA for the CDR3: TGTGCCAGCAGCCTACAGGGGGCTTGGGAGACCCAGTACTTC.